A selection of T cell receptor beta chains follows, all from one sample in a study of T cells after yellow fever vaccination. MiXCR, applied by TCRdb to the 5' RACE reads, yields one record per CDR3 protein. Here the sample spans 150,000 to 200,000 distinct CDR3 sequences, 11% being singletons. The sample was CD8+ T cells sorted from PBMCs, taken 15 days after the yellow fever booster vaccination. These receptors were collected from a man between 18 and 29 years old who received the YFV17D yellow fever vaccine. Both conserved end residues are part of each CDR3. A D gene is named only where the DNA matches it firmly. Part of the rows lack a size; the others show once, few, many or a class for expanded clones.

TRBV18	TRBJ2-7	many	NA	TGTGCCAGCTCACCACCCGATACCTACGAGCAGTACTTC	CASSPPDTYEQYF
TRBV30	TRBJ2-5	NA	TRBD2	TGTGCCTGGAGCGGCGGGAGGGGGTTAGAGACCCAGTACTTC	CAWSGGRGLETQYF
TRBV5-1	TRBJ2-7	NA	NA	TGCGCCAGCAGGTCAGGGGCGGCCTACGAGCAGTACTTC	CASRSGAAYEQYF
TRBV19	TRBJ2-1	few	NA	TGTGCCAGTAGTATCAGCAGGTACAATGAGCAGTTCTTC	CASSISRYNEQFF
TRBV11-1	TRBJ2-1	NA	NA	TGTGCCAGCAACACCCCTGGCGGGGGCAAGGGGGATGAGCAGTTCTTC	CASNTPGGGKGDEQFF
TRBV7-6	TRBJ2-2	NA	TRBD1	TGTGCCAGCAGCTTAGTTTGGACAGGGAACACCGGGGAGCTGTTTTTT	CASSLVWTGNTGELFF
TRBV6-5	TRBJ2-2	few	NA	TGTGCCAGCAGTTGGAGGGCTAGCGCGGGCACCGGGGAGCTGTTTTTT	CASSWRASAGTGELFF
TRBV4-3	TRBJ1-1	NA	TRBD1	TGCGCCAGCAGCCAAGCTGACAGGGGTTCAGAAGCTTTCTTT	CASSQADRGSEAFF
TRBV6-5	TRBJ2-3	few	NA	TGTGCCAGTAGGCTCAGTAGTGAAGCTAGCACAGATACGCAGTATTTT	CASRLSSEASTDTQYF
TRBV7-2	TRBJ1-2	few	TRBD1	TGTGCCAGCAGTCCTACAGGGGGCGGAAACTATGGCTACACCTTC	CASSPTGGGNYGYTF
TRBV14	TRBJ1-1	NA	NA	TGTGCCAGCAGCCTTACCGGAGGCCCTACTGAAGCTTTCTTT	CASSLTGGPTEAFF
TRBV6-2/TRBV6-3	TRBJ2-7	few	NA	TGTGCCAGCAGCCCCGGGACGGTTTCCTACGAGCAGTACTTC	CASSPGTVSYEQYF
TRBV7-2	TRBJ2-2	NA	TRBD2	TGTGCCAGCAGCTTCCGGACTAGCACCACCGGGGAGCTGTTTTTT	CASSFRTSTTGELFF
TRBV12-3/TRBV12-4	TRBJ2-3	few	TRBD2	TGTGCCAGCGGGGGGGGTATTGATACGCAGTATTTT	CASGGGIDTQYF
TRBV2	TRBJ2-6	NA	TRBD1	TGTGCCAGCAGGACAGGGTCTGGGGCCAACGTCCTGACTTTC	CASRTGSGANVLTF
TRBV4-2	TRBJ2-7	NA	NA	TGTGCCAGCAGCCAAGTCGCGGAGACCTACGAGCAGTACTTC	CASSQVAETYEQYF
TRBV5-6	TRBJ2-1	few	TRBD1	TGTGCCAGCAGCTTGCTAAGGACAGGGTCGAATGAGCAGTTCTTC	CASSLLRTGSNEQFF
TRBV4-1	TRBJ2-7	few	NA	TGCGCCAGCAGCCAAGAAGGAGTCTACGAGCAGTACTTC	CASSQEGVYEQYF
TRBV11-2	TRBJ1-1	NA	NA	TGTGCCAGCAGCACGGCGAACACTGAAGCTTTCTTT	CASSTANTEAFF
TRBV7-9	TRBJ1-6	NA	NA	TGTGCCAGCAGCCAGGACAGATCTAATTCACCCCTCCACTTT	CASSQDRSNSPLHF
TRBV29-1	TRBJ1-2	few	NA	TGCAGCGTTGAAGTTGCCGGCGGCTACACCTTC	CSVEVAGGYTF
TRBV9	TRBJ1-5	NA	NA	TGTGCCAGCAGCGTATCCAGTGGGGCTAATCAGCCCCAGCATTTT	CASSVSSGANQPQHF
TRBV7-2	TRBJ2-1	NA	NA	TGTGCCAGCGTAGGCATCACGGAGCAGTTCTTC	CASVGITEQFF
TRBV4-3	TRBJ1-1	many	TRBD1	TGCGCCAGCAGCCACCGACTTTACGACCGGGACAGGGGAAGATCTGAAGCTTTCTTT	CASSHRLYDRDRGRSEAFF
TRBV14	TRBJ1-2	NA	TRBD1	TGTGCCAGCAGCCCCGGGACAGGGGTTGGCTACACCTTC	CASSPGTGVGYTF
TRBV2	TRBJ2-1	few	TRBD1	TGTGCCAGCATCCTGGCAGGGGGCCGCTCCTACAATGAGCAGTTCTTC	CASILAGGRSYNEQFF
TRBV7-8	TRBJ1-1	NA	NA	TGTGCCAGCAGCCGGACGACTGAAGCTTTCTTT	CASSRTTEAFF
TRBV12-3/TRBV12-4	TRBJ2-1	many	NA	TGTGCCAGCAGTTTCGGCAATGAGCAGTTCTTC	CASSFGNEQFF
TRBV6-1	TRBJ1-1	many	NA	TGTGCCAGCAGTGATTACACTGAAGCTTTCTTT	CASSDYTEAFF
TRBV19	TRBJ1-6	NA	NA	TGTGCCAGTAGGCCAGGGTGGAATTCACCCCTCCACTTT	CASRPGWNSPLHF
TRBV6-2/TRBV6-3	TRBJ2-2	few	NA	TGTGCCAGCAGGAGACTGGGGGCGCCGGGCACCGGGGAGCTGTTTTTT	CASRRLGAPGTGELFF
TRBV4-1	TRBJ1-2	few	TRBD1	TGCGCCAGCTTGGGGCAGGGGGCGTCTAGCGGCTATGGCTACACCTTC	CASLGQGASSGYGYTF
TRBV5-8	TRBJ1-5	NA	NA	TGTGCCAGCAGCTTTGAGGGATTTAGCAATCAGCCCCAGCATTTT	CASSFEGFSNQPQHF
TRBV29-1	TRBJ2-5	NA	NA	TGCAGCGTTGTCCCCATAGCGGCGGGGGAGACCCAGTACTTC	CSVVPIAAGETQYF
TRBV14	TRBJ2-4	NA	NA	TGTGCCAGCAGCCAAGAAGGGTCAGGGTATGAGGCCAAAAACATTCAGTACTTC	CASSQEGSGYEAKNIQYF
TRBV10-3	TRBJ1-1	NA	NA	TGTGCCATCAGTGAGTCGCAAATCCAGATGGCTTTCTTT	CAISESQIQMAFF
TRBV4-2	TRBJ2-1	few	NA	TGTGCCAGCAGCCAAGATCATTCAAGGGGTGGTGATGAGCAGTTCTTC	CASSQDHSRGGDEQFF
TRBV6-6	TRBJ2-7	NA	NA	TGTGCCAGCAGGCACGAGGGCAGGCGTCTCCCCTACGAGCAGTACTTC	CASRHEGRRLPYEQYF
TRBV20-1	TRBJ2-7	few	NA	TGCAGTGCTAGAGATTTCCAGGGGGGTCCGGACGAGCAGTACTTC	CSARDFQGGPDEQYF
TRBV4-3	TRBJ1-3	few	NA	TGCGCCAGCAGCCAAGCTACAGCCTCTGGAAACACCATATATTTT	CASSQATASGNTIYF
TRBV4-1	TRBJ1-2	few	NA	TGCGCCAGCAGCCACCCGAGTGGTAACTATGGCTACACCTTC	CASSHPSGNYGYTF
TRBV29-1	TRBJ1-1	NA	NA	TGCAGCGTTGACGAGGGGCTCGGTACTGAAGCTTTCTTT	CSVDEGLGTEAFF
TRBV6-2/TRBV6-3	TRBJ2-3	few	NA	TGTGCCAGCAGTTACTCGGGCGGGCGGGGCACAGATACGCAGTATTTT	CASSYSGGRGTDTQYF
TRBV4-3	TRBJ2-5	NA	NA	TGCGCCAGCAGCCAAGAGAGGACTTCGCAAGAGACCCAGTACTTC	CASSQERTSQETQYF
TRBV6-6	TRBJ1-5	NA	TRBD1	TGTGCCAGCAGTGAGCCGGACAGGGGGCGAAAACAGCCCCAGCATTTT	CASSEPDRGRKQPQHF
TRBV27	TRBJ2-7	NA	NA	TGTGCCAGCAGTTGGGGGTCCCCCTACGAGCAGTACTTC	CASSWGSPYEQYF
TRBV6-2/TRBV6-3	TRBJ2-1	few	NA	TGTGCCAGCAGTTATCCTATAGGACGGGCTCGGGATGAGCAGTTCTTC	CASSYPIGRARDEQFF